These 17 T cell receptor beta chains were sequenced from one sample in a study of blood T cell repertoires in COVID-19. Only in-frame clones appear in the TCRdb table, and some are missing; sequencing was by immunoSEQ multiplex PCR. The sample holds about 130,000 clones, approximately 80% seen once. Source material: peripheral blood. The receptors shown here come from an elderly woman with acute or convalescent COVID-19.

The chain's CDR3 is CASSPGDRGNEKLFF. In DNA, the CDR3 is TGTGCCAGCAGTCCGGGGGACAGGGGTAATGAAAAACTGTTTTTT. The V gene is TRBV6-5, the J gene TRBJ1-4; 10 bases are a match to TRBD1. There are 15 residues in the CDR3. The germline gives CDR1 MNHEY, CDR2 SVGAGI. V was pared by 5 bases and J by 4 bases, with 4 bases of the junction left unmatched.

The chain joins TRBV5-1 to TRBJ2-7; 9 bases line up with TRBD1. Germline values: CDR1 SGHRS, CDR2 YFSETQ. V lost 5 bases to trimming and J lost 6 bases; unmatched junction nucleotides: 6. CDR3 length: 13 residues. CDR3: CASSQQGAGEQYF. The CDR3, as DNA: TGCGCCAGCAGTCAACAGGGGGCGGGCGAGCAGTACTTC.

CDR3 amino acids: CASGLPPPMDSSGAFF. The CDR3 bases are TGTGCTAGTGGTTTGCCACCACCGATGGACAGCTCTGGAGCTTTCTTT. This chain links TRBV12-5 with TRBJ1-1; perhaps TRBD1 as D (6 bases). The CDR3 loop spans 16 amino acids. V shed 2 bases and J shed 10 bases, with 23 bases lying between them. Germline assignment: CDR1 LGHNT and CDR2 FRNRAP.

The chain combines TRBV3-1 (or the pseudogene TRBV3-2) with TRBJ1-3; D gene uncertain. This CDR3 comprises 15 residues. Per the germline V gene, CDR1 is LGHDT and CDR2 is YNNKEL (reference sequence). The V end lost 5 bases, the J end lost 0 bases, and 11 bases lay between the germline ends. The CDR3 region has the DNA TGTGCCAGCAGCTACAGTGCTTTCTCTGGAAACACCATATATTTT. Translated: CASSYSAFSGNTIYF.

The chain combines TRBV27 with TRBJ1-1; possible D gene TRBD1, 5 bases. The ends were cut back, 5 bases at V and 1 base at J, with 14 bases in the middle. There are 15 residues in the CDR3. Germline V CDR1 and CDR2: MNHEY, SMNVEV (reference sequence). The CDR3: CASSRGSGGNTEAFF. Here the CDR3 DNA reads TGTGCCAGCAGTAGGGGAAGCGGGGGGAACACTGAAGCTTTCTTT.

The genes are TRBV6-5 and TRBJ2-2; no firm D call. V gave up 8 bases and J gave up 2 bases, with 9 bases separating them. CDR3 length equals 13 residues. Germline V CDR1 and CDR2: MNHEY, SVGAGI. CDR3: CASGPVNTGELFF. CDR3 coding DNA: TGTGCCAGCGGGCCGGTTAACACCGGGGAGCTGTTTTTT.

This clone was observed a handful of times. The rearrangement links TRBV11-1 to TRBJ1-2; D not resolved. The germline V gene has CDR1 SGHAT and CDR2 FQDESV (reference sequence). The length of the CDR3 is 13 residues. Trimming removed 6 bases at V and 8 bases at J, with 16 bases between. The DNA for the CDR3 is TGTGCCAGCAGTATTAGCGTCCAGGAAGGCTACACCTTC. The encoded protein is CASSISVQEGYTF.

The CDR3 DNA reads as TGTGCCAGCAGTTCACGGTCACAGGGTAACCGGTTAAATCAGCCCCAGCATTTT. Residues: CASSSRSQGNRLNQPQHF. This chain connects TRBV6-2 or TRBV6-3 to TRBJ1-5, with TRBD1 as a possible D gene (6 bases). CDR3 length: 18 amino acids. V shed 4 bases and J shed 4 bases, with 23 bases lying between them. The germline V gene has CDR1 MNHEY and CDR2 SVGEGT.

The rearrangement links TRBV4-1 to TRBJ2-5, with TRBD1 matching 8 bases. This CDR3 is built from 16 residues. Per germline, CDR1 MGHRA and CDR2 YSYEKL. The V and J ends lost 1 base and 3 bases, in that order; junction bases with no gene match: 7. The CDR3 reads CASSQGTGMGEETQYF. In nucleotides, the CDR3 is TGCGCCAGCAGCCAAGGGACAGGGATGGGAGAAGAGACCCAGTACTTC.

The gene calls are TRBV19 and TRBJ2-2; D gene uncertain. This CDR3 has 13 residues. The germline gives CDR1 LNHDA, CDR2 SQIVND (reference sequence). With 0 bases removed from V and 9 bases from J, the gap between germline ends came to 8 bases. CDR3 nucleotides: TGTGCCAGTAGTATAGATCTACGCCGGGAGCTGTTTTTT. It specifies CASSIDLRRELFF. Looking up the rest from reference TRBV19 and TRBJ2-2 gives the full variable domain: DGGITQSPKYLFRKEGQNVTLSCEQNLNHDAMYWYRQDPGQGLRLIYYSQIVNDFQKGDIAEGYSVSREKKESFPLTVTSAQKNPTAFYLCASSIDLRRELFFGEGSRLTVL.

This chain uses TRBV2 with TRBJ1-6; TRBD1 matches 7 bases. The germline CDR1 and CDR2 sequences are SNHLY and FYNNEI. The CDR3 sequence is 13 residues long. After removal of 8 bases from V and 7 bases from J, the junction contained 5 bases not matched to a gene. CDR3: CASSDRENSPLHF. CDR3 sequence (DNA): TGTGCCAGCTCCGACAGGGAGAATTCACCCCTCCACTTT.

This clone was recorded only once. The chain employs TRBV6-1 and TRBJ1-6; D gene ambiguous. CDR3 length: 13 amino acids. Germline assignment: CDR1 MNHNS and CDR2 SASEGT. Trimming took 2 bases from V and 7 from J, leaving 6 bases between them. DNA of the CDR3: TGTGCCAGCAGTGAACAGGTGAATTCACCCCTCCACTTT. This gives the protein CASSEQVNSPLHF.

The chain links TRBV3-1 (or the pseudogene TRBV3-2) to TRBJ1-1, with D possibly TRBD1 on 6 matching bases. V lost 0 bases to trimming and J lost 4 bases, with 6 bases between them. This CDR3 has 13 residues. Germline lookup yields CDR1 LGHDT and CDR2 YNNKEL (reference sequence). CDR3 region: CASSQETGTEAFF. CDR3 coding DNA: TGTGCCAGCAGCCAAGAGACAGGCACTGAAGCTTTCTTT.

CDR3 sequence reads: CASSERERGEQYF. As DNA, the CDR3 is TGTGCCAGCAGTGAAAGAGAGCGGGGGGAGCAGTACTTC. This sequence joins TRBV6-4 and TRBJ2-7; TRBD2 agrees at 8 bases. Germline-derived CDR1 and CDR2 are MRHNA and SNTAGT. The CDR3 extends over 13 amino acids. V shed 3 bases and J 7 bases; nucleotides not matched to a gene: 5.

The CDR3 sequence is CASSRSSSGRAPSVYEQYF. The CDR3 DNA is TGTGCCAGTAGCCGATCGTCATCGGGGAGGGCACCATCTGTCTACGAGCAGTACTTC. The J gene is TRBJ2-7, the V gene TRBV19, with 7 bases fitting TRBD2. There are 19 residues in the CDR3. V shed 6 bases and J 3 bases; nucleotides not matched to a gene: 23. Germline V gene data show CDR1 as LNHDA and CDR2 as SQIVND (reference sequence).

CDR3 residues: CASSLGTGGEASYGYTF. CDR3 nucleotides: TGTGCCAGCAGTCTCGGGACAGGGGGGGAAGCAAGCTATGGCTACACCTTC. The genes are TRBV2 and TRBJ1-2, with TRBD1 matching over 11 bases. The trim removed 5 bases at V and 4 bases at J, leaving 12 bases unmatched. The CDR3 consists of 17 residues. Germline assignment: CDR1 SNHLY and CDR2 FYNNEI.

CDR3 loop: CASSSTYRDKTSGNTIYF. The CDR3 nucleotides read TGTGCCAGCAGCTCTACATACAGGGATAAGACTTCCGGAAACACCATATATTTT. This chain connects TRBV9 to TRBJ1-3, with a tentative D call TRBD1 (6 bases). This CDR3 contains 18 residues. Germline V lookup: CDR1 SGDLS, CDR2 YYNGEE. V shed 4 bases and J shed 4 bases, with 24 bases lying between them. Supplemented by reference TRBV9 and TRBJ1-3, the full variable domain reads DSGVTQTPKHLITATGQRVTLRCSPRSGDLSVYWYQQSLDQGLQFLIQYYNGEERAKGNILERFSAQQFPDLHSELNLSSLELGDSALYFCASSSTYRDKTSGNTIYFGEGSWLTVV.